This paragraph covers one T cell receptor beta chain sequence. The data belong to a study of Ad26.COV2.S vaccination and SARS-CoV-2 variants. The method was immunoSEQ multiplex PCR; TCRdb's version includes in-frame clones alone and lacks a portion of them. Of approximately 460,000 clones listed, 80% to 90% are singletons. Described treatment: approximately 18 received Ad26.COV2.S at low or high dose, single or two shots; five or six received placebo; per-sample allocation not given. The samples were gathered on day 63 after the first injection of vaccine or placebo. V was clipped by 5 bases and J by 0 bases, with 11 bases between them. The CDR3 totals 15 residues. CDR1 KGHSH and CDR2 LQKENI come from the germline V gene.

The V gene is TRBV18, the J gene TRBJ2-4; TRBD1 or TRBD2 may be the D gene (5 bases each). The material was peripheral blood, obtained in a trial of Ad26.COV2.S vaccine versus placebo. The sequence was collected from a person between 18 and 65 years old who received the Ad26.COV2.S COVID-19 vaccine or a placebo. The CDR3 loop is CASSTTGTAKNIQYF. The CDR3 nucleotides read TGTGCCAGCTCAACCACCGGGACAGCCAAAAACATTCAGTACTTC.